Shown below are 15 T cell receptor beta chains from a single sample sequenced in a study of T cells in Graves' hyperthyroidism and ophthalmopathy. Amplified regions were TCR beta CDR3 sequences from RNA transcripts. Carried out on the TCR CDR3, a first-round RT-PCR used the HTBI primer set. Each CDR3 protein is one row after TCRdb ran MiXCR on the multiplex PCR reads. The data contain some 250,000 distinct CDR3 sequences, approximately 15% of them singletons. Sequencing input: blood. The origin of the receptors is a middle-aged woman with Graves' hyperthyroidism that later progressed to Graves' ophthalmopathy.

The sample holds many counts of this clonotype. The chain carries TRBV28 and TRBJ1-3, with D hard to call. Germline V gene sequence: CDR1 MDHEN, CDR2 SYDVKM. Trimming took 3 bases from V and 0 from J, leaving 12 bases between them. CDR3 size: 16 residues. This chain's CDR3 is CASSLIRVSSGNTIYF. For the CDR3, the DNA is TGTGCCAGCAGTTTGATTAGGGTCAGCTCTGGAAACACCATATATTTT.

This clonotype was detected many times. The chain employs TRBV10-3 and TRBJ2-7; unclear D gene. V was pared by 4 bases and J by 2 bases, with 15 bases between. CDR1 ENHRY and CDR2 SYGVKD come from the germline V gene. The CDR3 runs 15 residues. CDR3 in amino acids: CAISAKGPTPYEQYF. In DNA form, the CDR3 reads TGTGCCATCAGTGCCAAGGGTCCTACCCCCTACGAGCAGTACTTC.

Ten or more counts support this clonotype. This rearrangement joins TRBV12-3 or TRBV12-4 to TRBJ2-5; TRBD2 matches 7 bases. The CDR3 runs to 14 residues. V was clipped by 6 bases and J by 2 bases; unmatched bases: 6. The CDR3 DNA reads as TGTGCCAGCAGGTCGAGTAGCGGGCAAGAGACCCAGTACTTC. This translates into CASRSSSGQETQYF.

Concerning this clonotype itself: Since a much larger clone is just one base distant, this may be a read error. V gene TRBV5-6 combines with J gene TRBJ2-3, with TRBD2 as a possible D gene (6 bases). This CDR3 comprises 16 residues. Per the germline V gene, CDR1 is SGHDT and CDR2 is YYEEEE. The CDR3 DNA sequence: TGTGCCAGCAGCTTTCCGACTAGGGTCAAGACAGATACGCAGGATTTT. Its protein product is CASSFPTRVKTDTQDF. Complete variable domain (other parts from reference TRBV5-6 and TRBJ2-3): DAGVTQSPTHLIKTRGQQVTLRCSPKSGHDTVSWYQQALGQGPQFIFQYYEEEERQRGNFPDRFSGHQFPNYSSELNVNALLLGDSALYLCASSFPTRVKTDTQDFGPGTRLTVL.

This clonotype was recorded many times. V usage is TRBV28 and J usage is TRBJ1-5; no definite D call. Germline CDR1 is MDHEN and CDR2 is SYDVKM. This CDR3 has 14 amino acids. V was clipped by 5 bases and J by 4 bases, with 12 bases between them. This CDR3 is CASSAFLRNQPQHF. The CDR3 nucleotides read TGTGCCAGCAGTGCCTTTCTGCGGAATCAGCCCCAGCATTTT.

This clonotype has a count of ten or more. This chain links TRBV28 with TRBJ2-1; weak D call: TRBD2 (5 bases). Germline assignment: CDR1 MDHEN and CDR2 SYDVKM. Trimming took 10 bases from V and 5 from J, leaving 24 bases between them. This CDR3 is 16 amino acids long. DNA of the CDR3: TGTGCCACCCTCCCGGCTCTAGGTCCCGGGGACAATGAGCAGTTCTTC. As protein: CATLPALGPGDNEQFF.

The table lists this clonotype with many counts. The chain joins TRBV27 to TRBJ1-1, with TRBD1 as a possible D gene (5 bases). The length of the CDR3 is 13 residues. With 8 bases removed from V and 3 bases from J, the gap between germline ends came to 13 bases. Germline V gene lookup returns CDR1 MNHEY and CDR2 SMNVEV (reference sequence). The CDR3 DNA sequence: TGTGCCAGCGCCGACCCGGGACACACTGAAGCTTTCTTT. Translation gives CASADPGHTEAFF.

CDR3 residues: CASSWAGTGEEKLFF. The DNA for the CDR3 is TGCGCCAGCAGCTGGGCCGGGACAGGAGAAGAAAAACTGTTTTTT. The chain combines TRBV4-1 with TRBJ1-4; 8 nucleotides agree with TRBD1. The CDR3 runs 15 residues. V dropped 5 bases and J dropped 8; count of bases not matched to a gene: 10. Per germline, CDR1 MGHRA and CDR2 YSYEKL.

This clonotype appeared a few times. This sequence joins TRBV20-1 and TRBJ2-1; 8 bases are a match to TRBD2. J lost 8 bases, V lost 2 bases, and 14 bases had no gene match. CDR1 DFQATT and CDR2 SNEGSKA come from the germline V gene (reference sequence). This CDR3 region has 16 residues. The CDR3 loop reads CSARPLFREGPYEQFF. The CDR3 region has the DNA TGCAGTGCTAGACCCCTTTTCCGGGAGGGCCCCTATGAGCAGTTCTTC.

This clonotype came up many times. This sequence joins TRBV19 and TRBJ1-1; maybe TRBD1 (5 bases). Trimming removed 6 bases at V and 0 bases at J, with 23 bases between. This CDR3 is 18 amino acids long. CDR1 and CDR2 (germline): LNHDA, SQIVND (reference sequence). In nucleotides, the CDR3 is TGTGCCAGTAGCCCTGGTATTTTGGGGCGGCGAATGAACACTGAAGCTTTCTTT. It translates to CASSPGILGRRMNTEAFF.

This clonotype was seen at least ten times. V is TRBV20-1 and J is TRBJ1-2; D call uncertain. The CDR3 runs to 14 residues. The germline V and J ends were trimmed by 6 bases and 4 bases, with 18 bases remaining between them. CDR1 and CDR2 (germline): DFQATT, SNEGSKA (reference sequence). CDR3 sequence reads: CSATTARFLYGYTF. The CDR3 DNA follows: TGCAGTGCCACCACGGCCAGATTCCTCTATGGCTACACCTTC.

This clonotype was counted ten times or more. This chain links TRBV12-3 or TRBV12-4 with TRBJ2-7; TRBD1 agrees at 12 bases. The CDR3 length is 15 residues. Trimming cost V 7 bases and J 6 bases; bases outside gene matches: 10. In DNA form, the CDR3 reads TGTGCCAGCACCCGGTCGGGGACAGGGGGCACCGAGCAGTACTTC. Protein product: CASTRSGTGGTEQYF.

The table lists this clonotype with many counts. The CDR3 loop reads CASSFGVTSYEQYF. Here the CDR3 DNA reads TGTGCCAGCAGTTTCGGCGTTACTAGCTACGAGCAGTACTTC. The V gene is TRBV28, the J gene TRBJ2-7; a possible D gene is TRBD2 (5 bases). Trimming stripped 3 bases from V and 3 bases from J, with 12 bases between. Germline assignment: CDR1 MDHEN and CDR2 SYDVKM. The CDR3 has 14 amino acids.

At least ten counts were recorded for this clonotype. V usage is TRBV5-6 and J usage is TRBJ1-1, with TRBD1 as a possible D gene (5 bases). CDR3 length: 14 amino acids. Germline V gene sequence: CDR1 SGHDT, CDR2 YYEEEE. V was shortened by 4 bases and J by 0 bases, with 10 bases between the two germline ends. This chain's CDR3 is CASSPGLLNTEAFF. The CDR3 DNA reads as TGTGCCAGCAGCCCAGGGCTACTGAACACTGAAGCTTTCTTT.

There are a few counts of this clonotype. The genes are TRBV19 and TRBJ2-1; 15 nucleotides match TRBD2. The CDR3 consists of 15 residues. Germline CDR1 LNHDA, CDR2 SQIVND (reference sequence). V dropped 6 bases and J dropped 8; count of bases not matched to a gene: 5. DNA for the CDR3: TGTGCCAGTAGAGGGACTAGCGGGAGGAACCATGAGCAGTTCTTC. This translates into CASRGTSGRNHEQFF.